This is a list of T cell receptor beta chains from one sample in a study of shared clonotypes between healthy human individuals. Only in-frame clones appear in the TCRdb table, and some are missing; sequencing was by immunoSEQ multiplex PCR. The sample consists of approximately 600,000 clones, 85% to 95% of them appearing once. Sequencing input: naive CD8+ T cells sorted from blood. These receptors were taken from a woman in her thirties in good health. CDR3s include the opening cysteine and the closing phenylalanine or tryptophan. Fields, in order: D gene, V gene, J gene, CDR3 protein. The D gene is left open where the match is weak.

d_gene: NA
v_gene: TRBV23-1
j_gene: TRBJ1-1
CDR3aa: CASSQSWDTEAFF

d_gene: NA
v_gene: TRBV19
j_gene: TRBJ2-7
CDR3aa: CASSMTRDSYEQYF

d_gene: TRBD1
v_gene: TRBV5-1
j_gene: TRBJ2-2
CDR3aa: CASSGPPAGGGGSNTGELFF

d_gene: NA
v_gene: TRBV29-1
j_gene: TRBJ2-5
CDR3aa: CSTPSRDFQETQYF

d_gene: TRBD1
v_gene: TRBV18
j_gene: TRBJ2-1
CDR3aa: CASSPTPVGQGDNEQFF

d_gene: NA
v_gene: TRBV27
j_gene: TRBJ2-3
CDR3aa: CASSLRLAADTQYF

d_gene: TRBD1
v_gene: TRBV27
j_gene: TRBJ2-7
CDR3aa: CASSPGTGGEGEQYF

d_gene: NA
v_gene: TRBV19
j_gene: TRBJ1-5
CDR3aa: CASSTQIQPQHF

d_gene: NA
v_gene: TRBV13
j_gene: TRBJ2-3
CDR3aa: CASSFRADTQYF

d_gene: NA
v_gene: TRBV5-8
j_gene: TRBJ2-7
CDR3aa: CASSLGQASSYEQYF

d_gene: NA
v_gene: TRBV13
j_gene: TRBJ1-2
CDR3aa: CASSFGGKGGYTF

d_gene: TRBD1
v_gene: TRBV30
j_gene: TRBJ2-7
CDR3aa: CAWSIPGQGSYEQYF

d_gene: NA
v_gene: TRBV27
j_gene: TRBJ1-1
CDR3aa: CASSLRGSEAFF

d_gene: TRBD1
v_gene: TRBV5-6
j_gene: TRBJ1-1
CDR3aa: CASSTGPGTGTEAFF

d_gene: TRBD1
v_gene: TRBV5-4
j_gene: TRBJ2-2
CDR3aa: CASSFYGDRVTGELFF

d_gene: NA
v_gene: TRBV7-8
j_gene: TRBJ1-5
CDR3aa: CASSPGGSANQPQHF

d_gene: NA
v_gene: TRBV27
j_gene: TRBJ2-5
CDR3aa: CASSPIGGIRPQYF

d_gene: NA
v_gene: TRBV7-2
j_gene: TRBJ1-6
CDR3aa: CASSLALVAWGPNSPLHF

d_gene: TRBD2
v_gene: TRBV28
j_gene: TRBJ2-2
CDR3aa: CASSDFSGANTGELFF

d_gene: NA
v_gene: TRBV21-1
j_gene: TRBJ2-5
CDR3aa: CASSKSPQAYQETQYF

d_gene: NA
v_gene: TRBV9
j_gene: TRBJ2-7
CDR3aa: CASSPAKRPAYEQYF

d_gene: NA
v_gene: TRBV7-2
j_gene: TRBJ2-7
CDR3aa: CASSLGPGDEQYF

d_gene: NA
v_gene: TRBV19
j_gene: TRBJ1-5
CDR3aa: CASSTSVLGALHQPQHF

d_gene: NA
v_gene: TRBV6-6
j_gene: TRBJ2-7
CDR3aa: CASSPDGYEQYF

d_gene: NA
v_gene: TRBV4-1
j_gene: TRBJ2-3
CDR3aa: CASSHVLDTQYF